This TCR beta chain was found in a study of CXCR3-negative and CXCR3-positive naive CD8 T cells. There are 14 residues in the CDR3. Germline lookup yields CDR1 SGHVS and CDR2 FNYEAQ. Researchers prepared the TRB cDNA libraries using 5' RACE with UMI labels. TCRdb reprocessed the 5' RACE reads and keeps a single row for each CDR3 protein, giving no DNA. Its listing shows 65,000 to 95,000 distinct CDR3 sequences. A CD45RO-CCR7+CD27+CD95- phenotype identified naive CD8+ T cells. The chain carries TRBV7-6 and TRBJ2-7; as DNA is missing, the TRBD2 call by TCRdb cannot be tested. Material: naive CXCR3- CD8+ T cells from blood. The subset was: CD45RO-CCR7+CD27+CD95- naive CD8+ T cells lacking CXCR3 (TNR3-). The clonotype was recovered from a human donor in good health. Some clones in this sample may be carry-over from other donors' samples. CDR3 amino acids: CASSLDLAFYEQYF.